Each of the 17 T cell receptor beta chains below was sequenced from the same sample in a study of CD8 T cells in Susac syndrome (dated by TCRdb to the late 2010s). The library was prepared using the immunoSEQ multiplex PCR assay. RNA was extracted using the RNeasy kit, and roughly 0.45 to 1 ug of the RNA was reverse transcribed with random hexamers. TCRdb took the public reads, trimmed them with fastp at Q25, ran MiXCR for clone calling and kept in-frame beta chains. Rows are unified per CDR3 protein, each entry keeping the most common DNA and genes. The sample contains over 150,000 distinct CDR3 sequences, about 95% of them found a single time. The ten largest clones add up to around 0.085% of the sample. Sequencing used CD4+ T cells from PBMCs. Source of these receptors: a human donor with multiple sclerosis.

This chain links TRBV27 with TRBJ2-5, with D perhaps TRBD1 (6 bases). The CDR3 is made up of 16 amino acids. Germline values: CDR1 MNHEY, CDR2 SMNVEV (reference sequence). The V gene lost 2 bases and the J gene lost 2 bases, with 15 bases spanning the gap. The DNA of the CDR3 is TGTGCCAGCAGTTTAAGGTCGGGGACAACTCAAGAGACCCAGTACTTC. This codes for CASSLRSGTTQETQYF.

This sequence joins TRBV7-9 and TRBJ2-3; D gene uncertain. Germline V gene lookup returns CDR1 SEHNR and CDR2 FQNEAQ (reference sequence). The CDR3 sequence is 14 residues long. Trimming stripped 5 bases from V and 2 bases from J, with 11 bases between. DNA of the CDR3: TGTGCCAGCAGCACCATAGGACCCACAGATACGCAGTATTTT. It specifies CASSTIGPTDTQYF.

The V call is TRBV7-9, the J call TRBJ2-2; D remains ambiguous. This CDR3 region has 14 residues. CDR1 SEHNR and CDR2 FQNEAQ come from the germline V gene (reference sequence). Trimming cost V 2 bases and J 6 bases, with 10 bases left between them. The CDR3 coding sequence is TGTGCCAGCAGCTTATACGACGGGCCCGGGGAGCTGTTTTTT. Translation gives CASSLYDGPGELFF. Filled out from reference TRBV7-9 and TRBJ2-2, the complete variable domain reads DTGVSQNPRHKITKRGQNVTFRCDPISEHNRLYWYRQTLGQGPEFLTYFQNEAQLEKSRLLSDRFSAERPKGSFSTLEIQRTEQGDSAMYLCASSLYDGPGELFFGEGSRLTVL.

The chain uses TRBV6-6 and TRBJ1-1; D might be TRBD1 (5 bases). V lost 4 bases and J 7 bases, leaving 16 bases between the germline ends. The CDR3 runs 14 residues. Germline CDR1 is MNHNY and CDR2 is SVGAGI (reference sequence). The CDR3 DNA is TGTGCCAGCAGTTCGGAATGGGGGGTAGGTGAAGCTTTCTTT. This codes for CASSSEWGVGEAFF.

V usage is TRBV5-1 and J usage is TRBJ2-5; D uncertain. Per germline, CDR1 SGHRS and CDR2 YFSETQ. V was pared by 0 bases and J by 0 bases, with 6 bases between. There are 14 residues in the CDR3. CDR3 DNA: TGCGCCAGCAGCTTGGTTCCAGACCAAGAGACCCAGTACTTC. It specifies CASSLVPDQETQYF.

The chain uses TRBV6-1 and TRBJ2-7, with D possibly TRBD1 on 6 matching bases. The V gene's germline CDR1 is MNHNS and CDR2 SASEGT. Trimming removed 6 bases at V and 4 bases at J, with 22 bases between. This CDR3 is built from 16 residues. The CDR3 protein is CASRPIQGKSSYEQYF. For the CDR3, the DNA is TGTGCCAGCAGACCTATCCAGGGGAAATCCTCGTACGAGCAGTACTTC.

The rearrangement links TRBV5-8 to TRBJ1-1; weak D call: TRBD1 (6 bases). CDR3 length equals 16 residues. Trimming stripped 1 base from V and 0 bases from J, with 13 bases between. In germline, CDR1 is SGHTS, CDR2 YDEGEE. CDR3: CASSLKYRAMNTEAFF. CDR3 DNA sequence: TGTGCCAGCAGCTTGAAATACAGGGCCATGAACACTGAAGCTTTCTTT.

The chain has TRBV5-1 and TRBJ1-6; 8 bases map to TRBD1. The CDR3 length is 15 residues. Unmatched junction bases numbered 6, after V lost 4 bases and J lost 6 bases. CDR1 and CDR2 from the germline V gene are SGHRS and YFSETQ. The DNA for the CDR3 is TGCGCCAGCAGCCTTACGGGACAGGTTAATTCACCCCTCCACTTT. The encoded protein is CASSLTGQVNSPLHF.

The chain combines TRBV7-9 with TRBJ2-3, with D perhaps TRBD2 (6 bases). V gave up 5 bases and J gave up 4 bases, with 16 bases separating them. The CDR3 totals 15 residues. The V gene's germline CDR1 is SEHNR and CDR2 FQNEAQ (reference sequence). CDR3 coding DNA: TGTGCCAGCAGCACCGGGACTCAAGGGGCAGATACGCAGTATTTT. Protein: CASSTGTQGADTQYF.

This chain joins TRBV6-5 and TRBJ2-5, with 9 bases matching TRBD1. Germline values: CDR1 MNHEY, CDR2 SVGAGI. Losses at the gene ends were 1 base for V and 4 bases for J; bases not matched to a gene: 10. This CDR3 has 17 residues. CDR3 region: CASSYLPGQGRRETQYF. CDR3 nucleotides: TGTGCCAGCAGTTACTTACCCGGACAGGGGAGGCGAGAGACCCAGTACTTC.

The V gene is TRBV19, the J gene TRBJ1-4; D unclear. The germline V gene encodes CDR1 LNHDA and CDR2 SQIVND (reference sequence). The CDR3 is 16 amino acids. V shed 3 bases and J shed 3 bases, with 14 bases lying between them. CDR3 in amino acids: CASSIAVDGSNEKLFF. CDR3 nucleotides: TGTGCCAGTAGTATCGCAGTCGACGGATCTAATGAAAAACTGTTTTTT.

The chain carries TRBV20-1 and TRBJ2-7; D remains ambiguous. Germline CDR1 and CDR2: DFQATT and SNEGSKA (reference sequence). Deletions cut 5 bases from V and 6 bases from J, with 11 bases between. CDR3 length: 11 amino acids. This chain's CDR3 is CSADLVGEQYF. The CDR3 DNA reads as TGCAGTGCTGACCTCGTTGGCGAGCAGTACTTC.

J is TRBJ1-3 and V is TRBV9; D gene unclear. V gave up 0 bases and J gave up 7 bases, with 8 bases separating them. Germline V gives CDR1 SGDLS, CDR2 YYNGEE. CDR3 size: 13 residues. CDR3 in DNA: TGTGCCAGCAGCGTAGCTGAGGAGAACACCATATATTTT. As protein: CASSVAEENTIYF. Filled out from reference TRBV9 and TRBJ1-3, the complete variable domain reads DSGVTQTPKHLITATGQRVTLRCSPRSGDLSVYWYQQSLDQGLQFLIQYYNGEERAKGNILERFSAQQFPDLHSELNLSSLELGDSALYFCASSVAEENTIYFGEGSWLTVV.

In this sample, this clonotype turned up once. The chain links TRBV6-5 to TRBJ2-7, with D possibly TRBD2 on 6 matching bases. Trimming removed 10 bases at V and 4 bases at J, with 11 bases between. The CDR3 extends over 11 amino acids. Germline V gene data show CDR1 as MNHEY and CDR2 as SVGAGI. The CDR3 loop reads CATLRGYEQYF. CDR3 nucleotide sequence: TGTGCCACCTTGCGGGGTTACGAGCAGTACTTC.

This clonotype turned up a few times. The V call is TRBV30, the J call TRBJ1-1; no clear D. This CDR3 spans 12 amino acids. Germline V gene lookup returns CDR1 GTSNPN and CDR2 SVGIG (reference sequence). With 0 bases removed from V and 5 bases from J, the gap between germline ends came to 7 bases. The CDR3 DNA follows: TGTGCCTGGAGTGTTCTCTGGACTGAAGCTTTCTTT. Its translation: CAWSVLWTEAFF.

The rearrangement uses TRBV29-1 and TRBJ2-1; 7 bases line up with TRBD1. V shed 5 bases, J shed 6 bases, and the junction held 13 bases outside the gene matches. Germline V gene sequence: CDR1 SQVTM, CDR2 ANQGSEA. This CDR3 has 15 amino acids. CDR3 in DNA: TGCAGCGTTTGTAGGTACAGGGGCTCCCTCAATGAGCAGTTCTTC. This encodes CSVCRYRGSLNEQFF.

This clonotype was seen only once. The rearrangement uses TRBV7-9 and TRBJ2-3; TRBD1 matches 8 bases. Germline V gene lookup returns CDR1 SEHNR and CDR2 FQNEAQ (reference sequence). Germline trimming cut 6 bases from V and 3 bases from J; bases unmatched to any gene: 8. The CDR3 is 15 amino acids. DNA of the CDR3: TGTGCCAGCAGGGAGGGGGACAGGTCAACAGATACGCAGTATTTT. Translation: CASREGDRSTDTQYF.